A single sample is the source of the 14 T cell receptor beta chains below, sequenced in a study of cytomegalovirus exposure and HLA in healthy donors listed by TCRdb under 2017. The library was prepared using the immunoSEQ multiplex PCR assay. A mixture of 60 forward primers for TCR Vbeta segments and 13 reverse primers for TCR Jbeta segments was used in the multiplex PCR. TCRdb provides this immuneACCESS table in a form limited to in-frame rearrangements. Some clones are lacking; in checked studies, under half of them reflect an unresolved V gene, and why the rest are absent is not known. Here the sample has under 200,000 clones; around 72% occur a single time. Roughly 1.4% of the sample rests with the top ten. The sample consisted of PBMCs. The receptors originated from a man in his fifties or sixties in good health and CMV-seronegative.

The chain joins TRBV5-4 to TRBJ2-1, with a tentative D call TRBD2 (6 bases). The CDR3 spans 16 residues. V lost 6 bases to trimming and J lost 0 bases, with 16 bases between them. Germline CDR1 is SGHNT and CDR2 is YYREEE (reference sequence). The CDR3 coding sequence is TGTGCCAGCACCCAGGGACTTTCAAGCTCCTACAATGAGCAGTTCTTC. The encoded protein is CASTQGLSSSYNEQFF.

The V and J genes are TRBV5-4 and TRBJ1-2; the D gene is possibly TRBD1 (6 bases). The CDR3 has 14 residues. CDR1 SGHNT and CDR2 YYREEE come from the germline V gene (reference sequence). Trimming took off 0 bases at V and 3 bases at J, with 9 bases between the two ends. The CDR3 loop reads CASSLDRAYYGYTF. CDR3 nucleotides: TGTGCCAGCAGCTTGGACAGGGCCTACTATGGCTACACCTTC.

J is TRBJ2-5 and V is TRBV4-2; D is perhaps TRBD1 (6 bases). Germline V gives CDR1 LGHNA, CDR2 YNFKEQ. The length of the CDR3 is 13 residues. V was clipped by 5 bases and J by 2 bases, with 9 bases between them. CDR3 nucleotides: TGTGCCAGCAGCAGGACAGTACAAGAGACCCAGTACTTC. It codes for CASSRTVQETQYF.

The CDR3 sequence is CASSLIGGGHDTQYF. The CDR3 nucleotides are TGTGCCAGCAGCTTAATCGGCGGGGGTCACGATACGCAGTATTTT. The rearrangement uses TRBV11-3 and TRBJ2-3, with TRBD2 matching 7 bases. The CDR3 has 15 amino acids. CDR1 is SGHNT, CDR2 YENEEA, per germline. Trimming took 2 bases from V and 6 from J; bases not matched to a gene: 8. Using reference TRBV11-3 and TRBJ2-3 for the parts outside the CDR3, the full variable domain is EAGVVQSPRYKIIEKKQPVAFWCNPISGHNTLYWYLQNLGQGPELLIRYENEEAVDDSQLPKDRFSAERLKGVDSTLKIQPAELGDSAVYLCASSLIGGGHDTQYFGPGTRLTVL.

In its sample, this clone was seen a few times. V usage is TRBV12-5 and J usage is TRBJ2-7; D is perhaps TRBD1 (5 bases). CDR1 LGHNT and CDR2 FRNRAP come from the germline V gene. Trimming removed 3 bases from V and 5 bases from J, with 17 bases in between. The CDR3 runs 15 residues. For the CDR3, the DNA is TGTGCTAGTGGTTTAGGGCAGGGTGGCCTGAACGAGCAGTACTTC. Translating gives CASGLGQGGLNEQYF.

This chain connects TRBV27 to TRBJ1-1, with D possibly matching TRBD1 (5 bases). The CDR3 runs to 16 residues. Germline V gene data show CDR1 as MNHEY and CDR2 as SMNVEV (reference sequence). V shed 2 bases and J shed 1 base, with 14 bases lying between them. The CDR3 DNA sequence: TGTGCCAGCAGTTTAAAAGCGTCAGGGAAGAACACTGAAGCTTTCTTT. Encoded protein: CASSLKASGKNTEAFF.

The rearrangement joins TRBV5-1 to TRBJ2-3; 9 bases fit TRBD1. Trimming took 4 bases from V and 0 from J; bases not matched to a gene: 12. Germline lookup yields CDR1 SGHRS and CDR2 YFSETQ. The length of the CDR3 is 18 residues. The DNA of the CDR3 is TGCGCCAGCAGCCCACGTCCCGGGACAGGGACTAGCACAGATACGCAGTATTTT. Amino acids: CASSPRPGTGTSTDTQYF.

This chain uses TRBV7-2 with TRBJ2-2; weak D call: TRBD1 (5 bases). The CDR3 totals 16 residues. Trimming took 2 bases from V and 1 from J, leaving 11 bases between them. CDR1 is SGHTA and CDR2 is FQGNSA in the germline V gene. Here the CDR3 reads CASSLMAGQNTGELFF. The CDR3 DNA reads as TGTGCCAGCAGCTTAATGGCAGGGCAGAACACCGGGGAGCTGTTTTTT.

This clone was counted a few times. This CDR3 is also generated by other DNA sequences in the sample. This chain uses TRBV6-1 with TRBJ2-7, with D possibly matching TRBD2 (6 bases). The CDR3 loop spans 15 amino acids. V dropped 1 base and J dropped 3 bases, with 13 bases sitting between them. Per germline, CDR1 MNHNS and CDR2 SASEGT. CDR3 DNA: TGTGCCAGCAGTGAAGGGGACTGGGGGGTCTACGAGCAGTACTTC. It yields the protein CASSEGDWGVYEQYF.

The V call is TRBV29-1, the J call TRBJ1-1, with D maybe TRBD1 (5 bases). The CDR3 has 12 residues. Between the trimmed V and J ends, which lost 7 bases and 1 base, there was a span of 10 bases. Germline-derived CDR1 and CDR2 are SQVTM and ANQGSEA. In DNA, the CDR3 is TGCAGCGGAGGACATCAGAACACTGAAGCTTTCTTT. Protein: CSGGHQNTEAFF.

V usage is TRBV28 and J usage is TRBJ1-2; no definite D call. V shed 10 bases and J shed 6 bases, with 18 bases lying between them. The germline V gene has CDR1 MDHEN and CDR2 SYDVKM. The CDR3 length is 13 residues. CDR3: CATPHPQSNGYTF. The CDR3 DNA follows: TGTGCCACCCCGCATCCACAGTCAAATGGCTACACCTTC.

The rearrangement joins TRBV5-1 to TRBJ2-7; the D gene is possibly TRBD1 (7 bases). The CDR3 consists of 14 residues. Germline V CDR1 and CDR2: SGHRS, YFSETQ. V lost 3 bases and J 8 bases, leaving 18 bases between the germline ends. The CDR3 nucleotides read TGCGCCAGCAGCTCCCCCGACAGGGAGGATCAGCAGTACTTC. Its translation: CASSSPDREDQQYF.

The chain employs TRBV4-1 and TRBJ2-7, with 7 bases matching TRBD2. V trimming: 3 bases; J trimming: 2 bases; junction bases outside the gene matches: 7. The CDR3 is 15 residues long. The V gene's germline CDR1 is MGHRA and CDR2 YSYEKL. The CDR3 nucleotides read TGCGCCAGCAGCCAGGGGGGGGAACCCCCCTACGAGCAGTACTTC. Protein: CASSQGGEPPYEQYF.

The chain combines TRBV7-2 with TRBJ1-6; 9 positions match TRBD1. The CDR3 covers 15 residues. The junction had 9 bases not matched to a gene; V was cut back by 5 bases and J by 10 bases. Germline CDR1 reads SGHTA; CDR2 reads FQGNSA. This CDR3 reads CASSPGTGTESPLHF. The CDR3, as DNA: TGTGCCAGCAGCCCTGGGACAGGGACGGAATCACCCCTCCACTTT.